One and the same sample provided the 2 T cell receptor beta chains below, sequenced in a study of shared clonotypes between healthy human individuals. Measured with immunoSEQ multiplex PCR; TCRdb has only the in-frame clones, and not every one. Here the sample spans around 200,000 clones, 66% being singletons. Sequenced: memory CD4+ T cells sorted from blood. This sample's subset: CD45RA-negative fraction. The source of these receptors is a young man in good health.

As DNA, the CDR3 is TGTGCCAGCAGTTCTCGGACTATGGCGGGAGATACGCAGTATTTT. This gives the protein CASSSRTMAGDTQYF. This sequence joins TRBV7-2 and TRBJ2-3, with a tentative D call TRBD2 (6 bases). V was shortened by 6 bases and J by 5 bases, with 18 bases between the two germline ends. This CDR3 region has 15 residues. CDR1 is SGHTA, CDR2 FQGNSA, per germline.

This clone came up a few times. V is TRBV5-4 and J is TRBJ2-5; D is unclear. This CDR3 comprises 14 residues. Germline CDR1 SGHNT, CDR2 YYREEE (reference sequence). V was clipped by 0 bases and J by 1 base, with 7 bases between them. The CDR3 DNA is TGTGCCAGCAGCTTGGTGGCGGCCCAAGAGACCCAGTACTTC. Encoded protein: CASSLVAAQETQYF.